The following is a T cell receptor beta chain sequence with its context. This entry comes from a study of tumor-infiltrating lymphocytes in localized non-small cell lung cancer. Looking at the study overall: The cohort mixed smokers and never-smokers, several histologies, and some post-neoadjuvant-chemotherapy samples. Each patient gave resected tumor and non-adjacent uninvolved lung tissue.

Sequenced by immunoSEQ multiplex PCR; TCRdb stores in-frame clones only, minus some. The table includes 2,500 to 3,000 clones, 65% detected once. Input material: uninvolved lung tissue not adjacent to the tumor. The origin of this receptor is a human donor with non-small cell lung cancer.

The CDR3, as DNA: TGTGCCAGCACCCCCGGCGCTCCCCCCCATGGCTACACCTTC. The encoded protein is CASTPGAPPHGYTF. The rearrangement uses TRBV6-5 and TRBJ1-2; D not resolved. Germline V lookup: CDR1 MNHEY, CDR2 SVGAGI. V lost 7 bases and J 6 bases, leaving 18 bases between the germline ends. CDR3 length: 14 residues.